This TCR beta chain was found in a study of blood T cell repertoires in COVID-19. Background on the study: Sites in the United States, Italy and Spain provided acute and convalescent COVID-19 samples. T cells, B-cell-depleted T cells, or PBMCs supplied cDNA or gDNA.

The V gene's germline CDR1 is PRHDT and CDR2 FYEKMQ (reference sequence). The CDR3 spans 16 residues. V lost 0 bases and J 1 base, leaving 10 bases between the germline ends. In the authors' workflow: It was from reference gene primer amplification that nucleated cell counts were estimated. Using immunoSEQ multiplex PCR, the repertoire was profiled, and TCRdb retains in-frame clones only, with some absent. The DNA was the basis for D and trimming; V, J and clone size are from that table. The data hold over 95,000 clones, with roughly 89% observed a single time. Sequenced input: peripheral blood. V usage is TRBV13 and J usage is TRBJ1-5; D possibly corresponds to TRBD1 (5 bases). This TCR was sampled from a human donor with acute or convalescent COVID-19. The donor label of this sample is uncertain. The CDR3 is CASSLGPGLSNQPQHF. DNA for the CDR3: TGTGCCAGCAGCTTAGGCCCAGGGTTAAGCAATCAGCCCCAGCATTTT.